This TCR beta chain came from a study of cytotoxic CD8 clonotypes in ibrutinib-treated CLL. The overall study: Across samples, productive templates numbered 255,043 and productive rearrangements reached about 98,000 on average.

The germline gives CDR1 SNHLY, CDR2 FYNNEI. The J segment lost 2 bases and the V segment lost 3 bases, leaving 4 bases of the junction unmatched. CDR3 length: 16 amino acids. Target depth was 1 in 200,000 to 1 in 1 million T cells, about 10x per clonotype. Profiling relied on immunoSEQ multiplex PCR, and the TCRdb table lists in-frame clones only, not all of them. Counted here are under 75,000 clones, about 65% occurring once; the ten biggest clones make up 35% to 55%. Material: PBMCs, obtained after 12 months of ibrutinib treatment. The chain joins TRBV2 to TRBJ2-3; 11 positions agree with TRBD2. The clonotype originates from a human donor with chronic lymphocytic leukemia. The CDR3 DNA reads as TGTGCCAGCAGTGATAGCGGGAGGGCCGACACAGATACGCAGTATTTT. Amino acids: CASSDSGRADTDTQYF.